The 17 T cell receptor beta chains presented below share a single source sample, sequenced in a study of blood T cells in healthy people across ages. A J-beta primer mix and a sample-barcoded 5' primer were used in a second PCR of roughly 6 to 11 cycles. TCRdb used MiXCR to reprocess the 5' RACE reads, holding one entry per CDR3 protein. Here the sample spans under 1,000,000 distinct CDR3 sequences, around 45% being singletons. Sequencing used blood. Receptors originate from an elderly man in good health.

The CDR3 reads CASSLSVVEQYF. CDR3 DNA sequence: TGTGCCAGCAGTTTGTCGGTAGTCGAGCAGTACTTC. V and J are TRBV12-3 or TRBV12-4 and TRBJ2-7; D not resolved. V dropped 3 bases and J dropped 6 bases, with 9 bases sitting between them. This CDR3 comprises 12 residues.

The chain is built from TRBV15 and TRBJ2-1, with 12 bases lining up with TRBD2. Germline V lookup: CDR1 LNHNV, CDR2 YYDKDF (reference sequence). The V gene end was trimmed by 3 bases and the J gene end by 6 bases; junction bases not matched to a gene: 9. The CDR3 length is 17 residues. DNA for the CDR3: TGTGCCACCAGCAGGGCTTTATTACTAGCGGGAGGCAATGAGCAGTTCTTC. This encodes CATSRALLLAGGNEQFF.

V is TRBV7-2 and J is TRBJ2-5; D is unresolved. The length of the CDR3 is 16 residues. CDR1 and CDR2 (germline): SGHTA, FQGNSA. Trimming removed 5 bases from V and 5 bases from J, with 21 bases in between. The CDR3 loop is CASSPRRLDLRETQYF. In DNA, the CDR3 is TGTGCCAGCAGCCCGAGGCGTCTAGACCTGCGGGAGACCCAGTACTTC.

This clonotype was seen a few times. This chain uses TRBV5-1 with TRBJ2-1; possibly TRBD1 for D (5 bases). V was shortened by 0 bases and J by 2 bases, with 9 bases between the two germline ends. Germline CDR1 SGHRS, CDR2 YFSETQ. The CDR3 runs 15 residues. For the CDR3, the DNA is TGCGCCAGCAGCTTGGAACAGGTCGCCTACAATGAGCAGTTCTTC. Its protein is CASSLEQVAYNEQFF.

The chain couples TRBV5-6 to TRBJ1-1; 7 bases agree with TRBD1. Germline lookup yields CDR1 SGHDT and CDR2 YYEEEE. This CDR3 comprises 15 residues. V was clipped by 2 bases and J by 0 bases; unmatched bases: 4. This chain's CDR3 is CASSFSGTVNTEAFF. CDR3 bases: TGTGCCAGCAGCTTCTCCGGGACAGTGAACACTGAAGCTTTCTTT.

The chain carries TRBV7-8 and TRBJ1-1, with D possibly being TRBD1 (6 bases). V lost 2 bases and J lost 1, with 14 bases in between. The CDR3 sequence is 16 residues long. Germline values: CDR1 SGHVS, CDR2 FQNEAQ. In DNA form, the CDR3 reads TGTGCCAGCAGCTTATCCGCAGGGGCGAAGAACACTGAAGCTTTCTTT. Amino acids: CASSLSAGAKNTEAFF.

The chain combines TRBV4-3 with TRBJ2-4, with 7 positions matching TRBD2. The CDR3 is made up of 16 amino acids. The V gene's germline CDR1 is LGHNA and CDR2 YSLEER. With 4 bases clipped from V and 0 bases from J, the junction kept 6 bases outside the gene matches. The CDR3 nucleotides read TGCGCCAGCAGCCCGACCCGCGGGGGAGCCAAAAACATTCAGTACTTC. Its protein is CASSPTRGGAKNIQYF.

The sample holds a few counts of this clonotype. The rearrangement links TRBV9 to TRBJ2-4, with a weak D call TRBD2 (5 bases). The closer fit of TRBJ2-7 to the DNA end suggests the J call may be wrong. This CDR3 region has 12 residues. Germline V gene data show CDR1 as SGDLS and CDR2 as YYNGEE. CDR3 nucleotide sequence: TGTGCCAGCAGCCCTCGTCGGGGCGAGCAGTACTTC. It is translated as CASSPRRGEQYF.

In this sample, this clonotype turned up once. The V gene is TRBV28, the J gene TRBJ2-3; 8 bases map to TRBD2. Germline assignment: CDR1 MDHEN and CDR2 SYDVKM. V lost 7 bases to trimming and J lost 4 bases; unmatched junction nucleotides: 7. This CDR3 comprises 14 residues. CDR3 DNA: TGTGCCAGCATGTCCGGGACTAGGGCAGATACGCAGTATTTT. As protein: CASMSGTRADTQYF. Filled out from reference TRBV28 and TRBJ2-3, the complete variable domain reads DVKVTQSSRYLVKRTGEKVFLECVQDMDHENMFWYRQDPGLGLRLIYFSYDVKMKEKGDIPEGYSVSREKKERFSLILESASTNQTSMYLCASMSGTRADTQYFGPGTRLTVL.

This clonotype was seen a few times. The chain couples TRBV6-6 to TRBJ2-3, with D unresolved. CDR3 length: 12 residues. CDR1 and CDR2 (germline): MNHNY, SVGAGI (reference sequence). Trimming pared 6 bases from V and 3 bases from J, leaving 7 bases between. The DNA of the CDR3 is TGTGCCAGCAGCGGGCGGACAGATACGCAGTATTTT. As protein: CASSGRTDTQYF.

The gene calls are TRBV6-2 or TRBV6-3 and TRBJ2-5; D gene unclear. Trimming removed 2 bases from V and 5 bases from J, with 12 bases in between. The germline V gene has CDR1 MNHEY and CDR2 SVGEGT. This CDR3 contains 14 residues. CDR3 DNA: TGTGCCAGCAGTTACATGGCCGGGCGGGAGACCCAGTACTTC. Its protein product is CASSYMAGRETQYF.

The chain joins TRBV2 to TRBJ2-1, with D unresolved. The end of the DNA fits TRBJ2-7 better, so the J call may be wrong. Looked up from germline, CDR1 is SNHLY and CDR2 is FYNNEI. This CDR3 region has 16 residues. This CDR3 reads CASSEVSLGSYNEQYF. CDR3 bases: TGTGCCAGCAGTGAAGTTAGTCTAGGCTCCTACAATGAGCAGTACTTC.

The chain uses TRBV5-1 and TRBJ2-5; D unclear. Germline loops: CDR1 SGHRS, CDR2 YFSETQ. The CDR3 spans 14 residues. The germline V and J ends were trimmed by 0 bases and 7 bases, with 13 bases remaining between them. The CDR3 is CASSLAQVLGTQYF. The CDR3 DNA sequence: TGCGCCAGCAGCTTGGCGCAGGTCTTGGGGACCCAGTACTTC.

In its sample, this clonotype was seen many times. The chain is built from TRBV5-1 and TRBJ2-7; 8 nucleotides match TRBD1. V shed 4 bases, J shed 7 bases, and the junction held 7 bases outside the gene matches. The CDR3 covers 13 residues. Per germline, CDR1 SGHRS and CDR2 YFSETQ. CDR3 DNA: TGCGCCAGCAGCGGCGGACAGGGAGATGAGCAGTACTTC. Translated, it gives CASSGGQGDEQYF.

J is TRBJ2-1 and V is TRBV30; D perhaps matches TRBD2 (5 bases). Germline CDR1 GTSNPN, CDR2 SVGIG (reference sequence). CDR3 length equals 13 residues. The V and J ends lost 3 bases and 6 bases respectively, with 12 bases between them. CDR3 in DNA: TGTGCCTGGAGAGGAGGAGCAGCCAATGAGCAGTTCTTC. It yields the protein CAWRGGAANEQFF.

The J gene is TRBJ2-3, the V gene TRBV5-1, with D maybe TRBD2 (6 bases). Germline CDR1 SGHRS, CDR2 YFSETQ. V was cut by 0 bases and J by 2 bases, with 10 bases left in between. The length of the CDR3 is 15 residues. The DNA for the CDR3 is TGCGCCAGCAGCTTGGTTGTAGCGGACACAGATACGCAGTATTTT. Its protein is CASSLVVADTDTQYF.

This clonotype has just one count. This chain joins TRBV12-3 or TRBV12-4 and TRBJ2-3, with TRBD2 matching over 8 bases. The CDR3 extends over 19 amino acids. V shed 5 bases, J shed 0 bases, and the junction held 16 bases outside the gene matches. CDR3 amino acids: CASSTPAGGPFPSTDTQYF. The CDR3 bases are TGTGCCAGCAGTACCCCTGCGGGGGGTCCCTTTCCTAGCACAGATACGCAGTATTTT.